This is a list of T cell receptor beta chains from one sample in a study of blood T cell repertoires in COVID-19. Only in-frame clones appear in the TCRdb table, and some are missing; sequencing was by immunoSEQ multiplex PCR. This sample has a few hundred thousand clones, with 82% found just once. Sequences were obtained from peripheral blood. The receptors shown here come from a woman at least 80 years old with COVID-19, enrolled during active disease. Both conserved end residues are part of each CDR3. The order of the fields is D gene, J gene, V gene, clone size, CDR3 DNA, CDR3 protein. D genes are given only for firm matches. Size values are once, few and many counts, or a class for expanded clones, and some rows have none.

D: .
J: TRBJ2-3
V: TRBV24-1
size: few
DNA: TGTGCCACCAGTGACCTTGGGCTAGGGGCAGATACGCAGTATTTT
CDR3: CATSDLGLGADTQYF

D: .
J: TRBJ1-1
V: TRBV9
size: few
DNA: TGTGCCAGCAGCGTAGTCCCCCAGGGTGGTGAAGCTTTCTTT
CDR3: CASSVVPQGGEAFF

D: .
J: TRBJ2-3
V: TRBV2
size: .
DNA: TGTGCCAGCCGAAACGGGGACTCTAGCACAGATACGCAGTATTTT
CDR3: CASRNGDSSTDTQYF

D: .
J: TRBJ2-5
V: TRBV15
size: .
DNA: TGTGCCACCAGCACCCCGAGGTTGGGAGAGACCCAGTACTTC
CDR3: CATSTPRLGETQYF

D: TRBD1
J: TRBJ1-3
V: TRBV19
size: .
DNA: TGTGCCAGTAATACAGGGGCTGGAAACACCATATATTTT
CDR3: CASNTGAGNTIYF

D: TRBD1
J: TRBJ1-4
V: TRBV19
size: .
DNA: TGTGCCAGTAGTATCCAGGGGGTTAATGAAAAACTGTTTTTT
CDR3: CASSIQGVNEKLFF

D: TRBD1
J: TRBJ2-7
V: TRBV9
size: once
DNA: TGTGCCAGCAGCGTAGAGACAGGGGGGACCTACGAGCAGTACTTC
CDR3: CASSVETGGTYEQYF

D: TRBD2
J: TRBJ2-1
V: TRBV18
size: .
DNA: TGTGCCAGCTCGTCCCTAGCGGGGGGGCTCAACAATGAGCAGTTCTTC
CDR3: CASSSLAGGLNNEQFF

D: TRBD1
J: TRBJ1-2
V: TRBV4-2
size: .
DNA: TGTGCCAGCAGCCAAACGGAGTATTCCGGGACAGGGGTGAACGGCTACACCTTC
CDR3: CASSQTEYSGTGVNGYTF

D: TRBD1
J: TRBJ2-1
V: TRBV29-1
size: .
DNA: TGCAGCGTTGAGAGGGACAGGGGATACAGATATGAGCAGTTCTTC
CDR3: CSVERDRGYRYEQFF

D: .
J: TRBJ2-7
V: TRBV7-9
size: .
DNA: TGTGCCAGCAGTCCCTCCAGGGGTTTCGACGAGCAGTACTTC
CDR3: CASSPSRGFDEQYF

D: TRBD1
J: TRBJ2-6
V: TRBV5-1
size: .
DNA: TGCGCCAGCAGCTGGGGGACAGGCCGCTCTGGGGCCAACGTCCTGACTTTC
CDR3: CASSWGTGRSGANVLTF

D: .
J: TRBJ1-1
V: TRBV11-2
size: .
DNA: TGTGCCAGCAGCCCTCCGGGAAAAATGAACACTGAAGCTTTCTTT
CDR3: CASSPPGKMNTEAFF

D: TRBD2
J: TRBJ2-7
V: TRBV7-2
size: .
DNA: TGTGCCAGCAGCATCGGGACTAGCGGGGCTTACGAGCAGTACTTC
CDR3: CASSIGTSGAYEQYF

D: .
J: TRBJ2-1
V: TRBV27
size: .
DNA: TGTGCCAGCACCTCCGGAGTTCCGGGCTACAATGAGCAGTTCTTC
CDR3: CASTSGVPGYNEQFF

D: .
J: TRBJ1-2
V: TRBV5-1
size: .
DNA: TGCGCCAGCAGCTTTAATGGACAGTACTATGGCTACACCTTC
CDR3: CASSFNGQYYGYTF

D: .
J: TRBJ1-2
V: TRBV7-8
size: .
DNA: TGTGCCAGCAGCTTAGGCGGACAGTATGGCTACACCTTC
CDR3: CASSLGGQYGYTF

D: TRBD1
J: TRBJ1-2
V: TRBV4-3
size: .
DNA: TGCGCCAGCAGCCAAGATCACCTCATATCGGCAGGGGGGAACTATGGCTACACCTTC
CDR3: CASSQDHLISAGGNYGYTF

D: .
J: TRBJ1-1
V: TRBV7-2
size: .
DNA: TGTGCCAGCGGTCGACACAGGGTCGTAAACACTGAAGCTTTCTTT
CDR3: CASGRHRVVNTEAFF

D: TRBD2
J: TRBJ2-4
V: TRBV7-2
size: .
DNA: TGTGCCAGCAGCCACGGGGGGGTAGCAATTCAGTACTTC
CDR3: CASSHGGVAIQYF

D: .
J: TRBJ2-6
V: TRBV18
size: .
DNA: TGTGCCAGCTCACAACAGGAATCTGGGGCCAACGTCCTGACTTTC
CDR3: CASSQQESGANVLTF

D: .
J: TRBJ1-6
V: TRBV5-1
size: .
DNA: TGCGCCAGCAGCTTCGGGCCGGACAGATATTCACCCCTCCACTTT
CDR3: CASSFGPDRYSPLHF

D: TRBD1
J: TRBJ1-1
V: TRBV5-1
size: .
DNA: TGCGCCAGCCGGACAGGGCTTTTGAACACTGAAGCTTTCTTT
CDR3: CASRTGLLNTEAFF

D: .
J: TRBJ2-3
V: TRBV4-2
size: .
DNA: TGTGCCAGCAGCCACCCTCGGGGTGACGCGCGCGATACGCAGTATTTT
CDR3: CASSHPRGDARDTQYF

D: TRBD1
J: TRBJ2-7
V: TRBV18
size: once
DNA: TGTGCCAGCTCACCCGACAGGGTCGAGCAGTACTTC
CDR3: CASSPDRVEQYF

D: .
J: TRBJ1-1
V: TRBV24-1
size: .
DNA: TGTGCCATATTTACAGGTTATAGGGCCTATATGGACACTGAAGCTTTCTTT
CDR3: CAIFTGYRAYMDTEAFF

D: .
J: TRBJ2-2
V: TRBV7-9
size: .
DNA: TGTGCCAGCAGCTTATCCCCGCCCACGGGTCCCGGGGAGCTGTTTTTT
CDR3: CASSLSPPTGPGELFF

D: .
J: TRBJ1-1
V: TRBV18
size: .
DNA: TGTGCCAGCTCACGGGGGGGCGAGGGGAACACTGAAGCTTTCTTT
CDR3: CASSRGGEGNTEAFF

D: TRBD1
J: TRBJ1-2
V: TRBV18
size: .
DNA: TGTGCCAGCTCACCTCAAGGGGGCGACTATGGCTACACCTTC
CDR3: CASSPQGGDYGYTF

D: .
J: TRBJ1-2
V: TRBV5-4
size: .
DNA: TGTGCCAGCAGCTTGGTCGGGGTTCCTTATGGCTACACCTTC
CDR3: CASSLVGVPYGYTF

D: .
J: TRBJ1-6
V: TRBV28
size: .
DNA: TGTGCCAGCAGTCCCGGGAGATTAGGAAATTCACCCCTCCACTTT
CDR3: CASSPGRLGNSPLHF

D: .
J: TRBJ2-1
V: TRBV7-6
size: .
DNA: TGTGCCAGCAGTCATTTGAGAGGACAGCTCGACAATGAGCAGTTCTTC
CDR3: CASSHLRGQLDNEQFF

D: .
J: TRBJ2-3
V: TRBV18
size: .
DNA: TGTGCCAGCTCTCAAGAACCACTACAAATCACAGATACGCAGTATTTT
CDR3: CASSQEPLQITDTQYF

D: .
J: TRBJ2-7
V: TRBV2
size: .
DNA: TGTGCCAGCACTACAGAATCCTACGAGCAGTACTTC
CDR3: CASTTESYEQYF

D: .
J: TRBJ1-5
V: TRBV18
size: .
DNA: TGTGCCAGCTCATTATACAGGGATAATCAGCCCCAGCATTTT
CDR3: CASSLYRDNQPQHF

D: TRBD1
J: TRBJ1-5
V: TRBV27
size: once
DNA: TGTGCCAGCAGTTTATCAGGGGGCGTAATGAAGAATCAGCCCCAGCATTTT
CDR3: CASSLSGGVMKNQPQHF

D: .
J: TRBJ2-2
V: TRBV7-3
size: .
DNA: TGTGCCAGCAGCTTATTGCGGGGTGGAACGAGCACCGGGGAGCTGTTTTTT
CDR3: CASSLLRGGTSTGELFF

D: .
J: TRBJ2-7
V: TRBV7-9
size: .
DNA: TGTGCCAGCAGCTTAGCCCAGGGTGTCTACGAGCAGTACTTC
CDR3: CASSLAQGVYEQYF

D: TRBD1
J: TRBJ1-6
V: TRBV30
size: .
DNA: TGTGCCTGGCACAGGGGGATTAATTCACCCCTCCACTTT
CDR3: CAWHRGINSPLHF

D: TRBD1
J: TRBJ1-5
V: TRBV5-6
size: .
DNA: TGTGCCAGCAGCCTCAGGGGGCTAGGGGGGCCCCAGCATTTT
CDR3: CASSLRGLGGPQHF

D: .
J: TRBJ1-6
V: TRBV9
size: .
DNA: TGTGCCAGCAGCGCAACTTCTCCCGGGACCTATAATTCACCCCTCCACTTT
CDR3: CASSATSPGTYNSPLHF

D: TRBD1
J: TRBJ1-3
V: TRBV5-1
size: few
DNA: TGCGCCAGCAGCTTGCTACAGGGGACCTACTCTGGAAACACCATATATTTT
CDR3: CASSLLQGTYSGNTIYF

D: TRBD1
J: TRBJ2-7
V: TRBV30
size: .
DNA: TGTGCCTGGAGGTCCCCCCCGGGGACAGGGGCCTACGAGCAGTACTTC
CDR3: CAWRSPPGTGAYEQYF

D: TRBD1
J: TRBJ1-1
V: TRBV11-1
size: .
DNA: TGTGCCAGCAGCTTAGCCGGGGACAGTAACACTGAAGCTTTCTTT
CDR3: CASSLAGDSNTEAFF

D: .
J: TRBJ2-1
V: TRBV7-2
size: .
DNA: TGTGCCAGCAGTCGACTCCGAGGCGGTCATGAGCAGTTCTTC
CDR3: CASSRLRGGHEQFF

D: TRBD1
J: TRBJ1-1
V: TRBV9
size: .
DNA: TGTGCCAGCAGCCCGGACAGGGGCTCCATGAACACTGAAGCTTTCTTT
CDR3: CASSPDRGSMNTEAFF

D: .
J: TRBJ2-1
V: TRBV20-1
size: .
DNA: TGCAGTGGGGAGTACAATGAGCAGTTCTTC
CDR3: CSGEYNEQFF

D: .
J: TRBJ1-1
V: TRBV2
size: .
DNA: TGTGCCAGCAGTGGCTTGACAGGCCCCACTGAAGCTTTCTTT
CDR3: CASSGLTGPTEAFF

D: .
J: TRBJ2-7
V: TRBV10-3
size: .
DNA: TGTGCCATCAGTGAGTCGTGGAGGCAGTACTTC
CDR3: CAISESWRQYF

D: .
J: TRBJ1-5
V: TRBV6-6
size: .
DNA: TGTGCCAGCAGTTGGACAGATAGCAATCAGCCCCAGCATTTT
CDR3: CASSWTDSNQPQHF

D: .
J: TRBJ1-2
V: TRBV30
size: .
DNA: TGTGCCTGGAGCCCAGGCAACTATGGCTACACCTTC
CDR3: CAWSPGNYGYTF

D: .
J: TRBJ2-2
V: TRBV10-1
size: .
DNA: TGCGCCAGCAGTGACGCAGGGCGAGGCACCGGGGAGCTGTTTTTT
CDR3: CASSDAGRGTGELFF

D: .
J: TRBJ1-3
V: TRBV20-1
size: .
DNA: TGCAGTGCTAGTCCCGGGGACACCATATATTTT
CDR3: CSASPGDTIYF

D: TRBD1
J: TRBJ1-1
V: TRBV29-1
size: .
DNA: TGCAGCGCTGACAGGGGGCCGAACACTGAAGCTTTCTTT
CDR3: CSADRGPNTEAFF

D: TRBD2
J: TRBJ2-1
V: TRBV19
size: .
DNA: TGTGCCAGTAGTTTCCGGACTAGCCGGAGGCTGTTCTTC
CDR3: CASSFRTSRRLFF

D: .
J: TRBJ2-3
V: TRBV5-1
size: .
DNA: TGCGCCAGCAGCTTAGGAGGAAGAAGCACAGATACGCAGTATTTT
CDR3: CASSLGGRSTDTQYF

D: .
J: TRBJ1-6
V: TRBV18
size: .
DNA: TGTGCCAGCTCACCTTCGCGAGGGAATTCACCCCTCCACTTT
CDR3: CASSPSRGNSPLHF